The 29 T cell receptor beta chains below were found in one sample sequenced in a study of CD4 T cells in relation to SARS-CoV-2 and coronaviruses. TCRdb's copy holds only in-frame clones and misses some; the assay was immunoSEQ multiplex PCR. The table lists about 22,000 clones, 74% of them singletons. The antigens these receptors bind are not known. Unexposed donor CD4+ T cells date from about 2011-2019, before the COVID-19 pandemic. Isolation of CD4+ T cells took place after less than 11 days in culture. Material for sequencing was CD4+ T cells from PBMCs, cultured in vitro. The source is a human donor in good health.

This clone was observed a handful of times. CDR3 protein: CASTKIGQPQHF. CDR3 coding DNA: TGTGCCAGCACCAAAATTGGTCAGCCCCAGCATTTT. The chain employs TRBV28 and TRBJ1-5, with unresolved D. Trimming cost V 7 bases and J 6 bases, with 10 bases left between them. CDR3 length: 12 amino acids. The germline CDR1 and CDR2 sequences are MDHEN and SYDVKM.

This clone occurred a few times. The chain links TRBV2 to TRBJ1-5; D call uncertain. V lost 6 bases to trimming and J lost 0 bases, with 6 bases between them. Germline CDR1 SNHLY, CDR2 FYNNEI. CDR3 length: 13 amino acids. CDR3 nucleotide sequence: TGTGCCAGCAGAGACGATAGCAATCAGCCCCAGCATTTT. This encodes CASRDDSNQPQHF. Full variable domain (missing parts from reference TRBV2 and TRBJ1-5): EPEVTQTPSHQVTQMGQEVILRCVPISNHLYFYWYRQILGQKVEFLVSFYNNEISEKSEIFDDQFSVERPDGSNFTLKIRSTKLEDSAMYFCASRDDSNQPQHFGDGTRLSIL.

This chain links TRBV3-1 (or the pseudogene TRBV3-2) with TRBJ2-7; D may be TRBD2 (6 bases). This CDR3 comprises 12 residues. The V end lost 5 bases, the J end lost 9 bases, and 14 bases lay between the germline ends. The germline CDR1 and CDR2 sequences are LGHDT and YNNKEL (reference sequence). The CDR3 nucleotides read TGTGCCAGCAGCGCAGGAGGGTCCGGGCAGTACTTC. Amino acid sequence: CASSAGGSGQYF.

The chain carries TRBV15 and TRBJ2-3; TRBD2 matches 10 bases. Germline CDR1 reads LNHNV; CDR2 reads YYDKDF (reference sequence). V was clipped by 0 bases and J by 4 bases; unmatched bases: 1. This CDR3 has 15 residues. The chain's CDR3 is CATSRDLAGADTQYF. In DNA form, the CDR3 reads TGTGCCACCAGCAGAGATCTAGCGGGAGCAGATACGCAGTATTTT. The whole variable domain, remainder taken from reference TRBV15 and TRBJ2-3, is DAMVIQNPRYQVTQFGKPVTLSCSQTLNHNVMYWYQQKSSQAPKLLFHYYDKDFNNEADTPDNFQSRRPNTSFCFLDIRSPGLGDTAMYLCATSRDLAGADTQYFGPGTRLTVL.

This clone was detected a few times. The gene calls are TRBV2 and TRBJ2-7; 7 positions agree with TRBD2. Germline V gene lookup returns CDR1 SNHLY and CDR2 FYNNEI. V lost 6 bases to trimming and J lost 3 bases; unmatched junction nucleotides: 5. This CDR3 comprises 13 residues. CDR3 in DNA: TGTGCCAGCAGAAGGGAGCGGGACTACGAGCAGTACTTC. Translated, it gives CASRRERDYEQYF.

The CDR3 DNA is TGTGCCAGCAGCCAAGATCTTTGGAACGGGGGTATAGAGACCCAGTACTTC. This gives the protein CASSQDLWNGGIETQYF. The chain carries TRBV3-1 (or the pseudogene TRBV3-2) and TRBJ2-5, with D possibly TRBD2 on 6 matching bases. This CDR3 is 17 amino acids long. Germline CDR1 LGHDT, CDR2 YNNKEL (reference sequence). V gave up 0 bases and J gave up 4 bases, with 18 bases separating them.

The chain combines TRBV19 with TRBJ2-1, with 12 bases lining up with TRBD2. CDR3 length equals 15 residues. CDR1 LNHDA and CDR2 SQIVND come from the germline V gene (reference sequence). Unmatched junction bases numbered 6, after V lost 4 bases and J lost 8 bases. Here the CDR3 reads CASSTGLAGRDEQFF. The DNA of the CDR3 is TGTGCCAGTAGTACAGGACTAGCGGGAAGGGATGAGCAGTTCTTC.

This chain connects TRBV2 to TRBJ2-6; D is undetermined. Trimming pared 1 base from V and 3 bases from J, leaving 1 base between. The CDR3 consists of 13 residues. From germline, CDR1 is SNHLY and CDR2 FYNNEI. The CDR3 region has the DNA TGTGCCAGCAGTGAAGTTGGGGCCAACGTCCTGACTTTC. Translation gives CASSEVGANVLTF. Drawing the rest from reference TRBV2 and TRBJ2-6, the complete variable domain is EPEVTQTPSHQVTQMGQEVILRCVPISNHLYFYWYRQILGQKVEFLVSFYNNEISEKSEIFDDQFSVERPDGSNFTLKIRSTKLEDSAMYFCASSEVGANVLTFGAGSRLTVL.

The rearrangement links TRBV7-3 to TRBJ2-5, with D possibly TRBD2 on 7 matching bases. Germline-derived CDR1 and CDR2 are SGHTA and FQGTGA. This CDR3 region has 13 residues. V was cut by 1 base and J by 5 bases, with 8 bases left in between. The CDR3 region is CASSLKGGETQYF. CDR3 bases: TGTGCCAGCAGCTTAAAGGGGGGGGAGACCCAGTACTTC.

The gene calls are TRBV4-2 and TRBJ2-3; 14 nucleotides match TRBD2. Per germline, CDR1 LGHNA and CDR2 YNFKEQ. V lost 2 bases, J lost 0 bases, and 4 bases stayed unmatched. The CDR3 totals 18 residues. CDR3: CASSQTGTSGRSTDTQYF. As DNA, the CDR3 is TGTGCCAGCAGCCAAACCGGGACTAGCGGGAGAAGCACAGATACGCAGTATTTT.

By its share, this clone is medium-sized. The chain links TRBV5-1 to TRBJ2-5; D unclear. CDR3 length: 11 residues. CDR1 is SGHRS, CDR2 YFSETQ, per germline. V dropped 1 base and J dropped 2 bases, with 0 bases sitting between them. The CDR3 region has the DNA TGCGCCAGCAGCTTGCAAGAGACCCAGTACTTC. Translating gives CASSLQETQYF. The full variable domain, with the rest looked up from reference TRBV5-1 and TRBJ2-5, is KAGVTQTPRYLIKTRGQQVTLSCSPISGHRSVSWYQQTPGQGLQFLFEYFSETQRNKGNFPGRFSGRQFSNSRSEMNVSTLELGDSALYLCASSLQETQYFGPGTRLLVL.

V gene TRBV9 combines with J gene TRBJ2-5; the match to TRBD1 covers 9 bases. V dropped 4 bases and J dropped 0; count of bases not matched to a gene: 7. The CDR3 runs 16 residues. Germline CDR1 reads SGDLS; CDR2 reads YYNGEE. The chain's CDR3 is CASSRTGAQYQETQYF. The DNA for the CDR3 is TGTGCCAGCAGCAGGACAGGGGCCCAGTACCAAGAGACCCAGTACTTC.

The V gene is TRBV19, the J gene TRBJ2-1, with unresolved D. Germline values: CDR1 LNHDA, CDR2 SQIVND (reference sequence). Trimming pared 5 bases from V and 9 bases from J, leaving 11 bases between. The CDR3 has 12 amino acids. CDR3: CASSARRGEQFF. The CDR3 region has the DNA TGTGCCAGTAGTGCCCGGAGAGGTGAGCAGTTCTTC.

The CDR3: CATSDLSHQETQYF. Written as DNA, the CDR3 is TGTGCCACCAGTGATTTAAGTCACCAAGAGACCCAGTACTTC. The rearrangement joins TRBV24-1 to TRBJ2-5; D unresolved. The germline CDR1 and CDR2 sequences are KGHDR and SFDVKD. This CDR3 is built from 14 residues. Trimming removed 1 base at V and 0 bases at J, with 5 bases between.

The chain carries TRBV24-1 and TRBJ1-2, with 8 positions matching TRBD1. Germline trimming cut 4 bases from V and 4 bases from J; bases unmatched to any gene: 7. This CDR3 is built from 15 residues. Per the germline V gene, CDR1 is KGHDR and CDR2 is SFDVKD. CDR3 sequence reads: CATSDPGQGVYGYTF. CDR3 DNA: TGTGCCACCAGTGACCCCGGACAGGGCGTCTATGGCTACACCTTC.

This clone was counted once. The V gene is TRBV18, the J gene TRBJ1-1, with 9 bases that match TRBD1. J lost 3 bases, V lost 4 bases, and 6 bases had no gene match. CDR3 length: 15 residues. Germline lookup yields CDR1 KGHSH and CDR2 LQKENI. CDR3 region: CASSLNRGQDTEAFF. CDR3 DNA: TGTGCCAGCTCACTTAACAGGGGGCAGGACACTGAAGCTTTCTTT.

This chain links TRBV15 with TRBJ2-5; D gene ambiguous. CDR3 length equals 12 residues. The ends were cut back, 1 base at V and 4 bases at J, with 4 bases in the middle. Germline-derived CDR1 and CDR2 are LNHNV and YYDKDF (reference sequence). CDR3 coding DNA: TGTGCCACCAGCAGAGGACCAGAGACCCAGTACTTC. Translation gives CATSRGPETQYF.

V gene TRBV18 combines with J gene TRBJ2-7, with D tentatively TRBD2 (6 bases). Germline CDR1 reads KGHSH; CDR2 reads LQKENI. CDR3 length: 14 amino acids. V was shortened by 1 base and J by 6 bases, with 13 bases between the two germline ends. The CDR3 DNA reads TGTGCCAGCTCACCACAGGGCCTGGGAGGCGAGCAGTACTTC. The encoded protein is CASSPQGLGGEQYF.

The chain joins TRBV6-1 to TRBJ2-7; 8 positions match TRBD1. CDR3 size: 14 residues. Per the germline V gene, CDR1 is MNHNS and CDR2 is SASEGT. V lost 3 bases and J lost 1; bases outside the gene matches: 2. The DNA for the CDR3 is TGTGCCAGCAGTGAGGACAGGGCATCCTACGAGCAGTACTTC. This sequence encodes CASSEDRASYEQYF.

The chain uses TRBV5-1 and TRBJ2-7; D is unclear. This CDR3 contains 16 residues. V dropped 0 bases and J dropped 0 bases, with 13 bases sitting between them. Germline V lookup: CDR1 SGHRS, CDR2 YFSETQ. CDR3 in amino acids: CASSLAFMGISYEQYF. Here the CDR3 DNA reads TGCGCCAGCAGCTTGGCCTTTATGGGCATCTCCTACGAGCAGTACTTC.

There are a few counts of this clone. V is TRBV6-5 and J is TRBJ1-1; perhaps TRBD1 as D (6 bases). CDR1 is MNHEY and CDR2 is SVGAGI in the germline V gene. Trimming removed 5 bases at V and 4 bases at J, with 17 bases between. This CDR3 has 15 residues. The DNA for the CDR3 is TGTGCCAGCAGTCTCCGGGGGGGGCGAAGCACTGAAGCTTTCTTT. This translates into CASSLRGGRSTEAFF.

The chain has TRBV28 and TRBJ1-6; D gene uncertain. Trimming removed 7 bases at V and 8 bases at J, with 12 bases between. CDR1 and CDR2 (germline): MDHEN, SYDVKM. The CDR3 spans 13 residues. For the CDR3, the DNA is TGTGCCAGCACCTATAATCCCGATTCACCCCTCCACTTT. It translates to CASTYNPDSPLHF.

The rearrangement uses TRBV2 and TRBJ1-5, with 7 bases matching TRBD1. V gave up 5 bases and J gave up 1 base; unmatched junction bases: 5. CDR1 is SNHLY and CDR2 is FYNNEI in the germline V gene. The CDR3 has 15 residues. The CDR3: CASSPTGWSNQPQHF. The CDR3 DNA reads TGTGCCAGCAGTCCGACAGGGTGGAGCAATCAGCCCCAGCATTTT. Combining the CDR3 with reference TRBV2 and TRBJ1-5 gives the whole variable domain EPEVTQTPSHQVTQMGQEVILRCVPISNHLYFYWYRQILGQKVEFLVSFYNNEISEKSEIFDDQFSVERPDGSNFTLKIRSTKLEDSAMYFCASSPTGWSNQPQHFGDGTRLSIL.

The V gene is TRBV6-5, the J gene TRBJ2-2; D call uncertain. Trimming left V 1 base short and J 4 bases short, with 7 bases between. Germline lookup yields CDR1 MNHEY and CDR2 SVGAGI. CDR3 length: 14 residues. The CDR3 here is CASSYWASTGELFF. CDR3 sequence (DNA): TGTGCCAGCAGTTACTGGGCGAGCACCGGGGAGCTGTTTTTT.

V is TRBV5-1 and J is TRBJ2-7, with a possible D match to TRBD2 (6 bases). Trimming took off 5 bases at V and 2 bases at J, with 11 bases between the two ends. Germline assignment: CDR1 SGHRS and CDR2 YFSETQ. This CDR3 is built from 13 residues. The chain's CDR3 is CASSWRGAYEQYF. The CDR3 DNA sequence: TGCGCCAGCAGTTGGAGGGGAGCCTACGAGCAGTACTTC.

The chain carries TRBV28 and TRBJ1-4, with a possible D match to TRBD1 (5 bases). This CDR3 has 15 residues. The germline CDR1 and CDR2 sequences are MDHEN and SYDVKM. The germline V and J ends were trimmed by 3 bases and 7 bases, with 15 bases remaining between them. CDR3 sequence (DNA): TGTGCCAGCAGTTTTGGGGCAGGAGGTGGTGAAAAACTGTTTTTT. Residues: CASSFGAGGGEKLFF.

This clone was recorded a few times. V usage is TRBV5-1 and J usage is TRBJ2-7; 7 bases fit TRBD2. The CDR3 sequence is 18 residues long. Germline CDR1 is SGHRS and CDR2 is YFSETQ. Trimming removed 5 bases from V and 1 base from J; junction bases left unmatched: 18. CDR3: CASRFPLEAAGNSYEQYF. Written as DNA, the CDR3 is TGCGCCAGCAGGTTCCCCCTTGAGGCAGCGGGGAATTCCTACGAGCAGTACTTC.

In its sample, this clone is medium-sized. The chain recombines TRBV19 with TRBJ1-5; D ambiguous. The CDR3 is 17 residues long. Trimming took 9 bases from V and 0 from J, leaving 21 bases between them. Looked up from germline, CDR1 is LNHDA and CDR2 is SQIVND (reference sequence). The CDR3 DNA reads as TGTGCCAGCAGTCCTGATGGCAGCAAATATAGCAATCAGCCCCAGCATTTT. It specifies CASSPDGSKYSNQPQHF.

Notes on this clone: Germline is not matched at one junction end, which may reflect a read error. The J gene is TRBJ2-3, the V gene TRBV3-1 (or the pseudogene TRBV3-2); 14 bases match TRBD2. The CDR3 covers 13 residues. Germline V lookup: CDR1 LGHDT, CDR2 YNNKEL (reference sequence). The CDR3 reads CASSQDGTSGSDF. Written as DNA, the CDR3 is TGTGCCAGCAGCCAGGACGGGACTAGCGGGAGTGATTTT.